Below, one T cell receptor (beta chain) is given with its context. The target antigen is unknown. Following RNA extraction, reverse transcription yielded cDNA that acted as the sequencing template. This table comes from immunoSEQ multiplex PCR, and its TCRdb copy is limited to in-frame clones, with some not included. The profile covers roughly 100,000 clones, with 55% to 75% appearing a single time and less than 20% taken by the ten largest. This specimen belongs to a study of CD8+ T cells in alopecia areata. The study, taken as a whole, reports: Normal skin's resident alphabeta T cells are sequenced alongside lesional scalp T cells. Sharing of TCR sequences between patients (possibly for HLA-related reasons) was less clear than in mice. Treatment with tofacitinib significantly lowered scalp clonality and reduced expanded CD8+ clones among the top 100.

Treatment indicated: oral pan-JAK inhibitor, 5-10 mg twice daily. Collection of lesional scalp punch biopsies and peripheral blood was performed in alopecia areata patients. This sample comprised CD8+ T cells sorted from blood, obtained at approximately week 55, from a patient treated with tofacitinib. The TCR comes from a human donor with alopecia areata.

The CDR3 loop is CASSAPGTGNMGEQFF. CDR3 sequence (DNA): TGTGCCAGCAGCGCACCCGGGACAGGGAATATGGGTGAGCAGTTCTTC. The V call is TRBV9, the J call TRBJ2-1; 9 bases line up with TRBD1. CDR1 and CDR2 from the germline V gene are SGDLS and YYNGEE. V lost 3 bases, J lost 9 bases, and 13 bases stayed unmatched. The CDR3 has 16 residues.